This entry describes one T cell receptor beta chain. The CDR3 consists of 17 residues. The germline V gene has CDR1 MGHRA and CDR2 YSYEKL. Unmatched junction bases numbered 9, after V lost 0 bases and J lost 7 bases. These data belong to a study of CD8 T cells in Susac syndrome. An input of about 0.45 to 1 ug of RNA was subjected to reverse transcription using random hexamers. TCRdb re-called the immunoSEQ multiplex PCR reads with MiXCR, one entry per CDR3 protein. The sample has some 110,000 distinct CDR3 sequences; roughly 93% are singletons. The clonotype was recovered from a human donor with multiple sclerosis. The material sequenced was CD4+ T cells from PBMCs. The chain joins TRBV4-1 to TRBJ1-6; 7 bases are shared with TRBD1. This CDR3 is CASSQDSRGLSNSPLHF. CDR3 nucleotide sequence: TGCGCCAGCAGCCAAGATTCGAGGGGGCTAAGCAATTCACCCCTCCACTTT.